This T cell receptor beta chain was recovered during a study of T cells in tuberculosis. Cells were sorted from thawed PBMC rested overnight and stained with GMM-loaded CD1B tetramer, viability dye and anti-CD3. C32 glucose monomycolate from Rhodococcus equi was loaded onto the CD1B tetramers. PBMC for tetramer sorting were first depleted of CD14-expressing monocytes. Each donor contributed some 100,000 sorted tetramer-negative cells. Sequencing of TCR-alpha and TCR-beta chains was unpaired. Assay: immunoSEQ multiplex PCR; the TCRdb copy retains only in-frame clones and omits some. The repertoire consists of some 90,000 clones, with under 95% occurring once and the leading ten covering over 1.5%. This CDR3 is 14 amino acids long. Unmatched junction bases numbered 10, after V lost 8 bases and J lost 6 bases. Germline V lookup: CDR1 SGHVS, CDR2 FQNEAQ.

J is TRBJ2-3 and V is TRBV7-8, with 8 bases that match TRBD2. Sequenced: CD1b-GMM tetramer-negative cells sorted from PBMCs. This TCR was recovered from an adult woman with latent tuberculosis. The CDR3 sequence is CASGEGTRSDTQYF. As DNA, the CDR3 is TGTGCCAGCGGGGAAGGGACTAGATCCGATACGCAGTATTTT.